This TCR beta chain is from a study of shared clonotypes between healthy human individuals. Background on the study: Donors had three CD4 naive, three CD4 memory, two CD8 naive and one CD8 memory plate apiece.

Each donor was a Caucasian adult residing in Nashville, Tennessee. This CDR3 region has 15 residues. The junction had 9 bases not matched to a gene; V was cut back by 4 bases and J by 4 bases. CDR1 and CDR2 from the germline V gene are MGHRA and YSYEKL. Source study methods: ImmunoSEQ output held junction-only sequences without quality scores, so filtering differed. Produced via immunoSEQ multiplex PCR; TCRdb's table is partial and in-frame only. Clone size and the V and J calls come from that table; the DNA yielded D and trimming. The sample holds roughly 2.6 million clones; roughly nine tenths are singletons and the top ten take roughly 0.15%.

This TCR derives from a man between 18 and 29 years old in good health. The chain links TRBV4-1 to TRBJ2-7, with TRBD1 matching over 8 bases. Sequencing used naive CD4+ T cells sorted from blood. Noted subset: CD45RA+ positively selected. The CDR3 protein is CASSPLPQGAYEQYF. CDR3 DNA sequence: TGCGCCAGCAGCCCCCTCCCGCAGGGGGCATACGAGCAGTACTTC.